This T cell receptor beta chain was recorded in a study of cytomegalovirus exposure and HLA in healthy donors. This clone was recorded once. The antigen remains undetermined. PCR amplification relied on 60 Vbeta primers (plus 13 Jbeta primers). Sequenced by immunoSEQ multiplex PCR; TCRdb stores in-frame clones only, minus some. The repertoire holds approximately 99,000 clones, with 79% as singletons. The study, taken as a whole, reports: Sequencing depth roughly uniform across donors was assumed in presence/absence analyses. Rates of TCR association differed by HLA locus in a later analysis, with DRB1 highest and HLA-C lowest.

The sequenced material came from PBMCs. The sequence came from a male donor in good health and CMV-seropositive.

In nucleotides, the CDR3 is TGTGCCAGCTCACCCCAAAAGGAGGGTGGGGAAGCTTTCTTT. This translates into CASSPQKEGGEAFF. This chain connects TRBV18 to TRBJ1-1; no definite D call. Germline CDR1 reads KGHSH; CDR2 reads LQKENI. V shed 3 bases and J shed 8 bases, with 16 bases lying between them. This CDR3 has 14 amino acids.